The T cell receptor (beta chain) described here comes from a study of identical twins. All donors comprised healthy Caucasians. General observations from the study: Out-of-frame alpha sequences shared between twins exhibited an excess of low generation probability.

TCRdb recomputed calls from the 5' RACE reads with MiXCR, one row per CDR3 protein. This table holds 200,000 to 250,000 distinct CDR3 sequences, 5% to 7% found once. Concerning this clonotype: The antigen is undetermined.

These records were also assigned to another study, of T cells expressing NK-cell markers. That study adds: The sequencing cohort of eight donors included seven HCMV-seropositive individuals and one seronegative individual.

The sequenced sample was CD8+ T cells sorted from blood. The clonotype was recovered from a woman younger than 35 in good health.

In DNA, the CDR3 is TGCAGTGCTGAGGGGACGCAAAGGGACTATGGCTACACCTTC. Protein product: CSAEGTQRDYGYTF. The chain combines TRBV20-1 with TRBJ1-2; D may be TRBD1 (5 bases). V dropped 5 bases and J dropped 3 bases, with 16 bases sitting between them. This CDR3 comprises 14 residues. Looked up from germline, CDR1 is DFQATT and CDR2 is SNEGSKA (reference sequence).